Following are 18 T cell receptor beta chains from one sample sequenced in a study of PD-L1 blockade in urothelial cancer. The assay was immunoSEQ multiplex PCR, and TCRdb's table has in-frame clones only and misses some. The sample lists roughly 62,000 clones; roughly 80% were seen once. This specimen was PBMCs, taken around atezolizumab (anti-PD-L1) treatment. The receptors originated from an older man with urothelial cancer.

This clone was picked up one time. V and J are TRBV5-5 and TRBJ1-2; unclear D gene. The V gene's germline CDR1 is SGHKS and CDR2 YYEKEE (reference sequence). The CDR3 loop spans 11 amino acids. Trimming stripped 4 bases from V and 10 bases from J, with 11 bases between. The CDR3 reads CASSLDFSYTF. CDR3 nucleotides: TGTGCCAGCAGCCTGGACTTTTCCTACACCTTC. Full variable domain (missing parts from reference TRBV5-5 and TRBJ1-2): DAGVTQSPTHLIKTRGQQVTLRCSPISGHKSVSWYQQVLGQGPQFIFQYYEKEERGRGNFPDRFSARQFPNYSSELNVNALLLGDSALYLCASSLDFSYTFGSGTRLTVV.

CDR3 residues: CSVGQGADEQYF. The CDR3 DNA is TGCAGCGTTGGACAGGGGGCTGATGAGCAGTACTTC. The rearrangement links TRBV29-1 to TRBJ2-7; 10 nucleotides align to TRBD1. The germline CDR1 and CDR2 sequences are SQVTM and ANQGSEA. V shed 4 bases and J 7 bases; nucleotides not matched to a gene: 4. This CDR3 spans 12 amino acids.

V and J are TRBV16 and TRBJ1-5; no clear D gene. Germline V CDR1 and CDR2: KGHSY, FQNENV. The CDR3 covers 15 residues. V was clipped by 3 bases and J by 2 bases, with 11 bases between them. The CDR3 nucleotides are TGTGCCAGCAGCCACAGGCATTTGGGCAATCAGCCCCAGCATTTT. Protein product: CASSHRHLGNQPQHF.

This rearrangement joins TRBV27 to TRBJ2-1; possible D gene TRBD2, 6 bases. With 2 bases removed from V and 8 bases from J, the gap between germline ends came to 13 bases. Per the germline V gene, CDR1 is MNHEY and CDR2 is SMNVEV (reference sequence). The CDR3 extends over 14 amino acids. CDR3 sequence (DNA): TGTGCCAGCAGTTTAGTGCGGGATAGGGATGAGCAGTTCTTC. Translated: CASSLVRDRDEQFF.

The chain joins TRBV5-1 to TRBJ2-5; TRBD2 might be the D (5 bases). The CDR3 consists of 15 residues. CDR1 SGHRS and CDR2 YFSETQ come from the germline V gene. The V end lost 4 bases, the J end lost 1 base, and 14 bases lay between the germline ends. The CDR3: CASSPGMTTQETQYF. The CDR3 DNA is TGCGCCAGCAGCCCCGGGATGACGACCCAAGAGACCCAGTACTTC. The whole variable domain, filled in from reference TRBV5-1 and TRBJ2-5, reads KAGVTQTPRYLIKTRGQQVTLSCSPISGHRSVSWYQQTPGQGLQFLFEYFSETQRNKGNFPGRFSGRQFSNSRSEMNVSTLELGDSALYLCASSPGMTTQETQYFGPGTRLLVL.

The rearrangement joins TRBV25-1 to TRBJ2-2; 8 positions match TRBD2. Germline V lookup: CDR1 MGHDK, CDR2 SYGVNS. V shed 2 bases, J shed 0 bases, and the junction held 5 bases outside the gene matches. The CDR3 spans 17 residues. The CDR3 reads CASSEHSSGTNTGELFF. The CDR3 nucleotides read TGTGCCAGCAGTGAACATAGTAGCGGGACGAACACCGGGGAGCTGTTTTTT.

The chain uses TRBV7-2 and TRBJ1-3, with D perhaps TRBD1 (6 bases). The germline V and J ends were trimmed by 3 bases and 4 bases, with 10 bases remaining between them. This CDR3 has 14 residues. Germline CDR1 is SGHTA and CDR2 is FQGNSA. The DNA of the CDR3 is TGTGCCAGCAGCTTCACAGGGCAAGGAAACACCATATATTTT. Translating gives CASSFTGQGNTIYF.

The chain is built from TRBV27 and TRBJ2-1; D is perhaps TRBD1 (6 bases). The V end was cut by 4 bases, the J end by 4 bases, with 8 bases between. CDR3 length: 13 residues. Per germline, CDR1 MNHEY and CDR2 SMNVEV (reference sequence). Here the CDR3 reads CASSYDRYNEQFF. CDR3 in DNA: TGTGCCAGCAGTTACGACAGGTACAATGAGCAGTTCTTC.

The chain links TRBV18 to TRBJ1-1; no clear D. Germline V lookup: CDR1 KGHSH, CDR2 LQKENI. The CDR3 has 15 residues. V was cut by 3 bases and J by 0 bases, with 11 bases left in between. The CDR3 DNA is TGTGCCAGCTCACCCCTGACGGGGATGAACACTGAAGCTTTCTTT. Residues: CASSPLTGMNTEAFF.

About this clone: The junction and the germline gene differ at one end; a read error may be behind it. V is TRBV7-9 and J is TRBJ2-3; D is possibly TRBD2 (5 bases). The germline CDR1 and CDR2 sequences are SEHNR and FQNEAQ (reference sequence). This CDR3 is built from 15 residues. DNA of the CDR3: TGTGCCAGCAGCCTAGCACTCTTAAACACAGATACGCAGTATTTT. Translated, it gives CASSLALLNTDTQYF. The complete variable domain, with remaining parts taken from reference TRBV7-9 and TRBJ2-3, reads DTGVSQNPRHKITKRGQNVTFRCDPISEHNRLYWYRQTLGQGPEFLTYFQNEAQLEKSRLLSDRFSAERPKGSFSTLEIQRTEQGDSAMYLCASSLALLNTDTQYFGPGTRLTVL.

CDR3 region: CASSLGAGLNTEAFF. CDR3 nucleotides: TGTGCCAGCAGCTTAGGGGCAGGGTTGAACACTGAAGCTTTCTTT. V usage is TRBV7-6 and J usage is TRBJ1-1; D may be TRBD1 (5 bases). Trimming left V 1 base short and J 0 bases short, with 9 bases between. Germline assignment: CDR1 SGHVS and CDR2 FNYEAQ. The CDR3 sequence is 15 residues long.

The CDR3 reads CASSTSLYNEQFF. CDR3 nucleotides: TGTGCCAGCAGCACTAGCCTTTACAATGAGCAGTTCTTC. V is TRBV7-8 and J is TRBJ2-1; tentative D call: TRBD2 (6 bases). The CDR3 length is 13 residues. Germline V CDR1 and CDR2: SGHVS, FQNEAQ. Trimming took 5 bases from V and 4 from J, leaving 9 bases between them.

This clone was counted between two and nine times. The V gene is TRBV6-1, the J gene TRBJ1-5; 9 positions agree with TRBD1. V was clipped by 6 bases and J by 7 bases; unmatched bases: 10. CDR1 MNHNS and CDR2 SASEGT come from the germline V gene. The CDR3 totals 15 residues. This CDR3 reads CASSKITGGGQPQHF. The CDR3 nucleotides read TGTGCCAGCAGCAAGATAACAGGGGGCGGACAGCCCCAGCATTTT.

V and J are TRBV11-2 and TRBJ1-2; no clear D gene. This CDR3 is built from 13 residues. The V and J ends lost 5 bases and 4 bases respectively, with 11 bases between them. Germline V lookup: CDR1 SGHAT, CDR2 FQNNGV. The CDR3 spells CASSLSPGYGYTF. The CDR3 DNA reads TGTGCCAGCAGCCTCTCCCCCGGCTATGGCTACACCTTC.

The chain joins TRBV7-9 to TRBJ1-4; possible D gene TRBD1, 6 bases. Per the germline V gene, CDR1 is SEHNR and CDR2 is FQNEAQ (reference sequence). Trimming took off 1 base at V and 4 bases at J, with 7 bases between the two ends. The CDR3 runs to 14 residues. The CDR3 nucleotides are TGTGCCAGCAGCTTAGGAGGGGGTAATGAAAAACTGTTTTTT. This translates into CASSLGGGNEKLFF.

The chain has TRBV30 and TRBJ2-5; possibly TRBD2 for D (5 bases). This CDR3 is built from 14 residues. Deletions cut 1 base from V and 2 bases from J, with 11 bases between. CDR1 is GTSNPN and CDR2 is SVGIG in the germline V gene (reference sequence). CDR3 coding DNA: TGTGCCTGGAGTGCTGCAAGCGGACAAGAGACCCAGTACTTC. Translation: CAWSAASGQETQYF.

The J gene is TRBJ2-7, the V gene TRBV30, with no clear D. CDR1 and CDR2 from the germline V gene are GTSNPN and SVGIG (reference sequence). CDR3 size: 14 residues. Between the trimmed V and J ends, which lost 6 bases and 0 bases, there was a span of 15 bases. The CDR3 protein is CACPLQDSSYEQYF. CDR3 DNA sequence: TGTGCCTGCCCTCTCCAAGATAGCTCCTACGAGCAGTACTTC.

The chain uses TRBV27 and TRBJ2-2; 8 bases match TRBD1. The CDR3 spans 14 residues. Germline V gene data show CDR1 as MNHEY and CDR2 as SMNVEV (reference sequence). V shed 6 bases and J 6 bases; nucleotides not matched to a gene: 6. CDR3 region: CASRPQGASGELFF. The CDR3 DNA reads TGTGCCAGCAGGCCGCAGGGGGCTTCCGGGGAGCTGTTTTTT.